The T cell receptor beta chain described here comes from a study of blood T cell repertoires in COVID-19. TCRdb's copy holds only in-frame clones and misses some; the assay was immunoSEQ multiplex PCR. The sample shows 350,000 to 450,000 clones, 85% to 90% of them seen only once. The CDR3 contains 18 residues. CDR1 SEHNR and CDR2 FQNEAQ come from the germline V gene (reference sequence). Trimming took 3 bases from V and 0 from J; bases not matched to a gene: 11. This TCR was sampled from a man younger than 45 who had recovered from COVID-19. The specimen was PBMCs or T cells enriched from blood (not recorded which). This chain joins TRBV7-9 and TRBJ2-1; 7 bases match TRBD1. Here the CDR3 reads CASSLRGQPSSSYNEQFF. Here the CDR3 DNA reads TGTGCCAGCAGCTTGAGGGGACAGCCATCGAGCTCCTACAATGAGCAGTTCTTC.